This record concerns one TCR beta chain sequence. Its antigen is still unknown. This entry belongs to a study of T cells in Graves' hyperthyroidism and ophthalmopathy. Broader study findings: Blood held most thyroid clonotypes expanded above 0.001 frequency.

Amplification targeted TCR beta CDR3 regions from RNA transcripts. TCR CDR3 regions were first amplified by RT-PCR with HTBI primers. Each CDR3 protein is one row after TCRdb ran MiXCR on the multiplex PCR reads. The table has about 640,000 distinct CDR3 sequences, nearly 45% seen once. CDR1 and CDR2 from the germline V gene are LNHNV and YYDKDF (reference sequence). The CDR3 runs 14 residues. Between the trimmed V and J ends, which lost 1 base and 4 bases, there was a span of 5 bases. The V and J genes are TRBV15 and TRBJ2-6; D remains unclear. Sequencing used peripheral blood or thyroid tissue (not recorded which). This TCR derives from an adult man with Graves' disease, either hyperthyroidism or ophthalmopathy (not recorded which). CDR3 protein: CATSRVSGANVLTF. The DNA for the CDR3 is TGTGCCACCAGCAGAGTGTCAGGGGCCAACGTCCTGACTTTC.